Listed here are 15 T cell receptor beta chains from one sample, sequenced in a study of T cell clonality in common variable immunodeficiency (dated by TCRdb to about 2015). The library was made by the immunoSEQ multiplex PCR assay. As stored in TCRdb, this immuneACCESS dataset retains in-frame rearrangements with V and J assigned. A fraction of the clones does not appear; measured against another copy, unresolved V genes explain less than half of the discrepancy, and the remainder lacks a known reason. In this sample the table shows about 40,000 clones, and no singletons are among them. Approximately 3.6% of the sample rests with the top ten. Source material: peripheral blood mononuclear cells. These receptor sequences come from a person between 18 and 75 years old in good health.

This clone came up many times. Sequencing ends 3 residues short of the CDR3 end; the germline J gene provides the rest. This chain connects TRBV30 to TRBJ2-3, with 8 positions matching TRBD2. Germline assignment: CDR1 GTSNPN and CDR2 SVGIG (reference sequence). The V segment lost 0 bases and the J segment 4 bases; nucleotides outside the gene matches: 3. The CDR3 runs 14 residues. The sequenced CDR3 bases are TGTGCCTGGAGTGTAAGCGGGAGTGCAGATACG. Its protein product is CAWSVSGSADT. The full-length CDR3 reads as CAWSVSGSADTQYF.

This clone was counted between two and nine times. Read data end 3 residues before the CDR3 end; the end is taken from the germline J gene. The chain combines TRBV30 with TRBJ1-2; D remains ambiguous. Trimming cost V 1 base and J 4 bases, with 16 bases left between them. The CDR3 length is 15 residues. Per the germline V gene, CDR1 is GTSNPN and CDR2 is SVGIG (reference sequence). This CDR3 is CAWSAGSATVYGYTF. The sequenced part of the CDR3 DNA is TGTGCCTGGAGTGCGGGGTCGGCAACCGTCTATGGC.

The table lists this clone with a few counts. The CDR3 is cut off 3 residues early in the read; its end comes from the germline J gene. V is TRBV5-1 and J is TRBJ2-5; 11 nucleotides match TRBD1. The CDR3 covers 15 residues. In germline, CDR1 is SGHRS, CDR2 YFSETQ. Trimming cost V 4 bases and J 5 bases; bases outside gene matches: 7. CDR3 in amino acids: CASSTRTGGGETQYF. The covered CDR3 bases are TGCGCCAGCAGCACAAGGACAGGGGGCGGTGAGACC.

This clone appeared a few times. The read is 3 residues too short to cover the CDR3 end, so that end is filled in from the germline J gene. The chain is built from TRBV2 and TRBJ2-2, with 7 bases matching TRBD2. CDR3 size: 15 residues. Germline CDR1 and CDR2: SNHLY and FYNNEI. After removal of 6 bases from V and 6 bases from J, the junction contained 10 bases not matched to a gene. Here the CDR3 reads CASSTLDSGSGELFF. The part of the CDR3 DNA that was read is TGTGCCAGCAGCACACTGGATAGCGGGTCCGGGGAG.

This clone was found many times. With the read ending 3 residues before the CDR3 end, the germline J gene is used to fill in that end. The chain carries TRBV20-1 and TRBJ1-4; TRBD1 matches at 7 bases. The germline gives CDR1 DFQATT, CDR2 SNEGSKA (reference sequence). The CDR3 spans 13 residues. Here the CDR3 reads CSAGQDRNSPLFF. The covered CDR3 bases are TGCAGTGCCGGACAGGACAGAAATTCACCA.

The table lists this clone with many counts. Sequencing ends 3 residues short of the CDR3 end; the germline J gene provides the rest. The rearrangement uses TRBV4-1 and TRBJ1-1; tentative D call: TRBD1 (6 bases). The CDR3 is made up of 15 amino acids. Between the trimmed V and J ends, which lost 5 bases and 4 bases, there was a span of 17 bases. Germline lookup yields CDR1 MGHRA and CDR2 YSYEKL. CDR3 protein: CASSILVQGSTEAFF. The sequenced part of the CDR3 DNA is TGCGCCAGCAGCATACTTGTCCAGGGGAGCACTGAA.

The sample holds a few counts of this clone. From the germline J gene comes the end of the CDR3, since the read stops 3 residues before it. The chain recombines TRBV19 with TRBJ1-2; 9 bases are shared with TRBD1. CDR1 and CDR2 from the germline V gene are LNHDA and SQIVND (reference sequence). Trimming at V came to 5 bases and at J to 7 bases, leaving 5 bases not matched to a gene. The CDR3 consists of 13 residues. The covered CDR3 bases are TGTGCCAGTAGTGTACAGGGGGCGGGTGGC. As protein: CASSVQGAGG. From start to end, the CDR3 is CASSVQGAGGYTF.

This clone showed up many times. The observed sequence ends 3 residues before the CDR3 terminus, with the missing tail filled in from the germline J gene. The chain has TRBV10-2 and TRBJ2-3; D gene unclear. CDR3 size: 14 residues. Germline CDR1 WSHSY, CDR2 SAAADI. V lost 11 bases and J lost 2, with 17 bases in between. The CDR3 loop is CAGRGRLHTDTQYF. The CDR3 DNA, read in part, is TGCGCCGGCCGAGGCCGACTCCACACAGATACG.

This clone was detected many times. Read sequence stops 3 residues before the CDR3 end, and the germline J gene provides the missing end. This chain uses TRBV13 with TRBJ2-2; tentatively, D is TRBD2 (6 bases). The germline V gene encodes CDR1 PRHDT and CDR2 FYEKMQ (reference sequence). This CDR3 has 14 amino acids. The V and J ends lost 4 bases and 7 bases respectively, with 13 bases between them. CDR3: CASSWREGDGELFF. Partial CDR3 DNA: TGTGCCAGCAGCTGGCGGGAAGGAGACGGGGAG.

At least ten counts were recorded for this clone. The part of the CDR3 DNA that was read is TGTGCCAGTAGGGACAGTACTACTAACTATGGC. Protein: CASRDSTTNYG. The complete CDR3 sequence is CASRDSTTNYGYTF. This rearrangement joins TRBV19 to TRBJ1-2; perhaps TRBD1 as D (6 bases). From the germline J gene comes the end of the CDR3, since the read stops 3 residues before it. Germline loops: CDR1 LNHDA, CDR2 SQIVND (reference sequence). This CDR3 has 14 residues. V was trimmed by 6 bases and J by 0 bases, leaving 11 bases between them.

This clone was detected ten times or more. The CDR3 end is not reached by the read, which stops 3 residues before it; the germline J gene fills it in. The rearrangement uses TRBV30 and TRBJ2-6, with 14 bases identical to TRBD2. The J segment lost 0 bases and the V segment lost 5 bases, leaving 3 bases of the junction unmatched. Germline V gene data show CDR1 as GTSNPN and CDR2 as SVGIG (reference sequence). CDR3 length: 17 residues. CDR3 in amino acids: CAWETSGRASGANVLTF. The covered CDR3 bases are TGTGCCTGGGAGACTAGCGGGAGGGCCTCTGGGGCCAACGTC.

This clone was detected ten times or more. The read falls 3 residues short of the CDR3 end, and the missing part is taken from the germline J gene. The rearrangement joins TRBV6-2 or TRBV6-3 to TRBJ2-7; possible D gene TRBD2, 6 bases. The CDR3 consists of 15 residues. Germline V gene lookup returns CDR1 MNHEY and CDR2 SVGEGT. Trimming took 9 bases from V and 4 from J, leaving 22 bases between them. CDR3 bases read: TGTGCCAGTTCCGAAAGAATGGGGACTCAGTACGAG. This sequence encodes CASSERMGTQYE. The full CDR3 protein is CASSERMGTQYEQYF.

The CDR3 DNA, read in part, is TGTGCCTGGAATCGGGGACAGGGCGACGAG. Protein: CAWNRGQGDE. The CDR3 reads in full as CAWNRGQGDEQYF. The V and J genes are TRBV30 and TRBJ2-7; TRBD1 matches at 9 bases. The CDR3 end lies 3 residues beyond the end of the read and is filled in from the germline J gene. The CDR3 runs to 13 residues. V shed 4 bases, J shed 5 bases, and the junction held 6 bases outside the gene matches. Germline loops: CDR1 GTSNPN, CDR2 SVGIG (reference sequence). Supplemented by reference TRBV30 and TRBJ2-7, the full variable domain reads SQTIHQWPATLVQPVGSPLSLECTVEGTSNPNLYWYRQAAGRGLQLLFYSVGIGQISSEVPQNLSASRPQDRQFILSSKKLLLSDSGFYLCAWNRGQGDEQYFGPGTRLTVT.

This clone was counted only a few times. CDR3 sequence: CASSGTGVNSPLHF. Partial CDR3 DNA: TGTGCCAGCAGTGGGACAGGGGTAAATTCACCC. V usage is TRBV2 and J usage is TRBJ1-6, with 9 positions matching TRBD1. The read halts 3 residues ahead of the CDR3 end, with the missing end drawn from the germline J gene. The CDR3 totals 14 residues. V lost 4 bases to trimming and J lost 7 bases; unmatched junction nucleotides: 2. Germline V gene sequence: CDR1 SNHLY, CDR2 FYNNEI.

As to this clone: The read terminates 3 residues before the CDR3 end, so the remaining end is supplied by the germline J gene. V gene TRBV6-1 combines with J gene TRBJ1-2; 9 bases map to TRBD1. Germline values: CDR1 MNHNS, CDR2 SASEGT. J was trimmed by 4 bases and V by 3 bases; bases with no gene match: 6. This CDR3 has 15 amino acids. The CDR3 reads CASSEAKDRGYGYTF. The CDR3 bases that were read are TGTGCCAGCAGTGAGGCCAAGGACAGGGGCTATGGC.